Shown below are 9 T cell receptor beta chains from a single sample sequenced in a study of blood T cell repertoires in COVID-19. Generated by immunoSEQ multiplex PCR, the TCRdb table keeps only in-frame clones and is missing some. Of approximately 72,000 clones in the sample, around nine tenths are singletons; the top ten hold around 14%. The specimen sequenced was peripheral blood. The source is a woman aged 60 to 75 with acute or convalescent COVID-19.

The rearrangement joins TRBV3-1 (or the pseudogene TRBV3-2) to TRBJ2-7, with D unclear. Trimming took 0 bases from V and 2 from J, leaving 8 bases between them. The CDR3 sequence is 14 residues long. From germline, CDR1 is LGHDT and CDR2 YNNKEL (reference sequence). CDR3 DNA sequence: TGTGCCAGCAGCCAAGATCGTGAGACCTACGAGCAGTACTTC. Translation gives CASSQDRETYEQYF.

The chain uses TRBV3-1 (or the pseudogene TRBV3-2) and TRBJ1-4; TRBD1 might be the D (6 bases). The CDR3 consists of 15 residues. Germline V gene lookup returns CDR1 LGHDT and CDR2 YNNKEL (reference sequence). Deletions cut 3 bases from V and 4 bases from J, with 12 bases between. This CDR3 is CASSQADSFNEKLFF. CDR3 nucleotides: TGTGCCAGCAGCCAGGCGGACAGTTTTAATGAAAAACTGTTTTTT.

V is TRBV4-1 and J is TRBJ2-2; D perhaps matches TRBD2 (5 bases). The CDR3 has 15 amino acids. V dropped 1 base and J dropped 0 bases, with 6 bases sitting between them. Germline CDR1 and CDR2: MGHRA and YSYEKL. CDR3 sequence (DNA): TGCGCCAGCAGCCAAGGGCGGGCGAACACCGGGGAGCTGTTTTTT. It encodes CASSQGRANTGELFF.

J is TRBJ1-5 and V is TRBV3-1 (or the pseudogene TRBV3-2); 7 bases line up with TRBD1. Trimming removed 3 bases from V and 4 bases from J; junction bases left unmatched: 3. The CDR3 length is 14 residues. Germline V gene lookup returns CDR1 LGHDT and CDR2 YNNKEL (reference sequence). The CDR3 nucleotides are TGTGCCAGCAGCCATTCGACAGGGAATCAGCCCCAGCATTTT. This translates into CASSHSTGNQPQHF.

The chain uses TRBV6-1 and TRBJ1-5; no firm D call. The V end lost 1 base, the J end lost 7 bases, and 14 bases lay between the germline ends. Per germline, CDR1 MNHNS and CDR2 SASEGT. This CDR3 comprises 15 residues. CDR3 protein: CASSEVVAGNQPQHF. The CDR3, as DNA: TGTGCCAGCAGTGAAGTGGTGGCGGGGAACCAGCCCCAGCATTTT.

This clone was seen just once. V is TRBV6-1 and J is TRBJ1-3; D ambiguous. Trimming pared 1 base from V and 0 bases from J, leaving 7 bases between. The CDR3 sequence is 15 residues long. CDR1 is MNHNS, CDR2 SASEGT, per germline. The CDR3 DNA is TGTGCCAGCAGTGAAGAACACATCTCTGGAAACACCATATATTTT. Translation gives CASSEEHISGNTIYF.

This clone was counted once. The gene calls are TRBV5-1 and TRBJ2-1, with 13 bases aligning to TRBD2. The CDR3 extends over 16 amino acids. Germline CDR1 and CDR2: SGHRS and YFSETQ. V trimming: 3 bases; J trimming: 10 bases; junction bases outside the gene matches: 10. The CDR3 DNA reads as TGCGCCAGCAGCTCGGGGACTAGCGGGGAAGGTATGGAGCAGTTCTTC. The encoded protein is CASSSGTSGEGMEQFF.

This chain joins TRBV2 and TRBJ1-4; 7 bases are shared with TRBD1. The CDR3 loop spans 13 amino acids. The junction had 7 bases not matched to a gene; V was cut back by 7 bases and J by 8 bases. Germline V gives CDR1 SNHLY, CDR2 FYNNEI. Written as DNA, the CDR3 is TGTGCCAGCAATAACAGGGGCCGCGAAAAACTGTTTTTT. It is translated as CASNNRGREKLFF.

This clone was counted once. The chain recombines TRBV5-1 with TRBJ2-5; TRBD2 aligns across 13 bases. The ends lost 0 bases at V and 3 bases at J; junction bases unmatched: 5. This CDR3 has 17 amino acids. Germline lookup yields CDR1 SGHRS and CDR2 YFSETQ. The CDR3, as DNA: TGCGCCAGCAGCTTGGGACTAGCGGGGGGACCTGAAGAGACCCAGTACTTC. It codes for CASSLGLAGGPEETQYF.